A single sample gave rise to the 26 T cell receptor beta chains below, sequenced in a study of OX40 agonist ivuxolimab in advanced cancers. The repertoire was sequenced with immunoSEQ multiplex PCR; TCRdb's copy has only in-frame clones and lacks some. The table lists approximately 47,000 clones, about nine tenths of them singletons. Sequenced here: CD4+ or CD8+ T cells sorted from blood, sampled in a trial of the OX40 agonist ivuxolimab. These TCRs come from an adult with an advanced solid tumor such as melanoma, head and neck, liver or kidney cancer.

The sample holds one count of this clone. This chain's CDR3 is CASSQDWGTGGREQYF. In nucleotides, the CDR3 is TGCGCCAGCAGCCAAGACTGGGGGACAGGGGGGAGGGAGCAGTACTTC. The rearrangement uses TRBV4-3 and TRBJ2-7, with 11 bases matching TRBD1. The V gene end was trimmed by 0 bases and the J gene end by 7 bases; junction bases not matched to a gene: 8. This CDR3 has 16 residues. Germline CDR1 LGHNA, CDR2 YSLEER.

This sequence joins TRBV6-6 and TRBJ2-7; 9 nucleotides align to TRBD1. The CDR3 covers 14 residues. Germline CDR1 reads MNHNY; CDR2 reads SVGAGI (reference sequence). The CDR3 coding sequence is TGTGCTAGTTGCCGGGACAGGGTCTCCTACGAGCAGTACTTC. Its protein is CASCRDRVSYEQYF.

The gene calls are TRBV18 and TRBJ2-7; 12 nucleotides align to TRBD2. CDR1 and CDR2 (germline): KGHSH, LQKENI. The junction had 8 bases not matched to a gene; V was cut back by 1 base and J by 7 bases. The CDR3 is 16 residues long. CDR3 nucleotides: TGTGCCAGCTCACCACTCCAAGGACTAGCGGGATATGAGCAGTACTTC. This codes for CASSPLQGLAGYEQYF.

The chain recombines TRBV28 with TRBJ2-5, with TRBD2 matching 9 bases. Germline trimming cut 2 bases from V and 4 bases from J; bases unmatched to any gene: 8. Germline CDR1 MDHEN, CDR2 SYDVKM. The CDR3 loop spans 16 amino acids. Written as DNA, the CDR3 is TGTGCCAGCAGTTTAGAGCGGGGGGCGCGGGCAGAGACCCAGTACTTC. Translating it yields CASSLERGARAETQYF.

The chain employs TRBV5-1 and TRBJ2-5; 11 bases fit TRBD2. The CDR3 totals 16 residues. The germline V gene has CDR1 SGHRS and CDR2 YFSETQ. After removal of 1 base from V and 5 bases from J, the junction contained 7 bases not matched to a gene. Here the CDR3 reads CASSLRLAGGGETQYF. The CDR3 DNA reads as TGCGCCAGCAGCTTGAGGCTAGCGGGAGGTGGGGAGACCCAGTACTTC.

The J gene is TRBJ2-1, the V gene TRBV5-1; D not resolved. The length of the CDR3 is 16 residues. The V gene lost 2 bases and the J gene lost 0 bases, with 12 bases spanning the gap. The germline V gene encodes CDR1 SGHRS and CDR2 YFSETQ. CDR3 loop: CASSFGRQSSYNEQFF. The CDR3, as DNA: TGCGCCAGCAGCTTTGGGCGCCAGAGCTCCTACAATGAGCAGTTCTTC.

The chain links TRBV19 to TRBJ2-2, with 9 bases matching TRBD2. The CDR3 contains 14 residues. The germline V gene has CDR1 LNHDA and CDR2 SQIVND (reference sequence). With V trimmed by 9 bases and J by 2 bases, 4 bases remained unmatched. CDR3 coding DNA: TGTGCCAGCTTGACTAGCGGTAACACCGGGGAGCTGTTTTTT. It yields the protein CASLTSGNTGELFF.

This chain uses TRBV28 with TRBJ2-6, with D perhaps matching TRBD2 (6 bases). The CDR3 length is 16 residues. Trimming shortened V by 10 bases and J by 1 base, and 17 bases separated the two germline ends. CDR1 and CDR2 from the germline V gene are MDHEN and SYDVKM. The CDR3 here is CATGEGRASGANVLTF. The CDR3 region has the DNA TGTGCCACGGGAGAGGGTCGGGCTTCTGGGGCCAACGTCCTGACTTTC.

This chain uses TRBV19 with TRBJ2-3; 7 positions agree with TRBD2. This CDR3 region has 17 residues. Unmatched junction bases numbered 12, after V lost 5 bases and J lost 1 base. From germline, CDR1 is LNHDA and CDR2 SQIVND (reference sequence). CDR3 DNA: TGTGCCAGTAGTGGGAGACTAGCCTCGCGTGGCACAGATACGCAGTATTTT. Its translation is CASSGRLASRGTDTQYF.

The rearrangement uses TRBV30 and TRBJ1-1, with D possibly TRBD1 on 5 matching bases. The V end was cut by 5 bases, the J end by 6 bases, with 10 bases between. This CDR3 spans 11 amino acids. Germline V lookup: CDR1 GTSNPN, CDR2 SVGIG (reference sequence). The CDR3 DNA reads TGTGCCTGGGCAAGACAGTCTGAAGCTTTCTTT. Translation gives CAWARQSEAFF.

The chain is built from TRBV2 and TRBJ2-3; D might be TRBD2 (6 bases). V was cut by 7 bases and J by 6 bases, with 23 bases left in between. CDR3 length: 16 residues. The germline V gene has CDR1 SNHLY and CDR2 FYNNEI. The chain's CDR3 is CASKNGPGRMSDTQYF. CDR3 bases: TGTGCCAGCAAAAATGGCCCAGGGAGGATGTCGGATACGCAGTATTTT.

This clone occurred once. V gene TRBV4-1 combines with J gene TRBJ2-3, with unresolved D. Germline loops: CDR1 MGHRA, CDR2 YSYEKL. The V gene lost 1 base and the J gene lost 4 bases, with 18 bases spanning the gap. This CDR3 is built from 17 residues. CDR3 nucleotide sequence: TGCGCCAGCAGCCAAGGGATCGGTGAGTTGGGCCCAGATACGCAGTATTTT. Protein: CASSQGIGELGPDTQYF.

V gene TRBV27 combines with J gene TRBJ2-3; 9 positions match TRBD2. V was clipped by 5 bases and J by 1 base; unmatched bases: 7. The CDR3 loop spans 16 amino acids. Per the germline V gene, CDR1 is MNHEY and CDR2 is SMNVEV (reference sequence). The CDR3 DNA reads TGTGCCAGCAGTCCCTATAGCGGGAGCGGCACAGATACGCAGTATTTT. It translates to CASSPYSGSGTDTQYF.

The chain joins TRBV18 to TRBJ1-2, with D tentatively TRBD1 (6 bases). V gave up 2 bases and J gave up 3 bases, with 7 bases separating them. There are 13 residues in the CDR3. CDR1 and CDR2 from the germline V gene are KGHSH and LQKENI. CDR3 region: CASSPSGDYGYTF. The DNA of the CDR3 is TGTGCCAGCTCACCATCAGGGGACTATGGCTACACCTTC.

V is TRBV5-1 and J is TRBJ2-3; 10 nucleotides line up with TRBD2. The CDR3 is 17 amino acids. The ends lost 0 bases at V and 1 base at J; junction bases unmatched: 5. Germline CDR1 and CDR2: SGHRS and YFSETQ. The CDR3: CASSLVSGRWGTDTQYF. The CDR3 region has the DNA TGCGCCAGCAGCTTGGTTAGCGGGAGGTGGGGCACAGATACGCAGTATTTT. Full variable domain (rest looked up from reference TRBV5-1 and TRBJ2-3): KAGVTQTPRYLIKTRGQQVTLSCSPISGHRSVSWYQQTPGQGLQFLFEYFSETQRNKGNFPGRFSGRQFSNSRSEMNVSTLELGDSALYLCASSLVSGRWGTDTQYFGPGTRLTVL.

In nucleotides, the CDR3 is TGTGCCAGCAGCTTATCCGGAGGGGCAGGAAACACCATATATTTT. Translated, it gives CASSLSGGAGNTIYF. The V gene is TRBV7-8, the J gene TRBJ1-3; the D gene is possibly TRBD1 (5 bases). Looked up from germline, CDR1 is SGHVS and CDR2 is FQNEAQ. Trimming took off 2 bases at V and 4 bases at J, with 12 bases between the two ends. This CDR3 has 15 amino acids.

The rearrangement links TRBV10-3 to TRBJ2-1; 9 bases map to TRBD2. V was pared by 0 bases and J by 5 bases, with 8 bases of the junction left unmatched. CDR1 ENHRY and CDR2 SYGVKD come from the germline V gene. The CDR3 length is 17 residues. DNA of the CDR3: TGTGCCATCAGTGAGTCGAATAGCGGGGGCATCAACAATGAGCAGTTCTTC. This codes for CAISESNSGGINNEQFF.

This chain links TRBV6-5 with TRBJ1-1; TRBD1 matches 7 bases. The V and J ends lost 4 bases and 4 bases, in that order; junction bases with no gene match: 6. The CDR3 runs 14 residues. CDR1 is MNHEY and CDR2 is SVGAGI in the germline V gene. CDR3 sequence: CASSSWTGSTEAFF. For the CDR3, the DNA is TGTGCCAGCAGTTCATGGACAGGCAGCACTGAAGCTTTCTTT.

The chain carries TRBV6-1 and TRBJ2-3, with 7 nucleotides matching TRBD2. CDR3 length equals 16 residues. Germline V gives CDR1 MNHNS, CDR2 SASEGT. With 1 base clipped from V and 4 bases from J, the junction kept 8 bases outside the gene matches. The CDR3 region has the DNA TGTGCCAGCAGTGAAGATTGGGGGGAGGGAGCAGATACGCAGTATTTT. Encoded protein: CASSEDWGEGADTQYF.

The chain recombines TRBV6-5 with TRBJ2-1, with D perhaps matching TRBD2 (6 bases). CDR1 is MNHEY, CDR2 SVGAGI, per germline. V was trimmed by 0 bases and J by 4 bases, leaving 13 bases between them. The CDR3 consists of 16 residues. CDR3 nucleotides: TGTGCCAGCAGTTACTCGGGCGGGATGGGTTACAATGAGCAGTTCTTC. The encoded protein is CASSYSGGMGYNEQFF.

CDR3 bases: TGTGCCAGCAGCCCGGGAGCGGGGCCCAGCACAGATACGCAGTATTTT. Protein sequence: CASSPGAGPSTDTQYF. V and J are TRBV11-2 and TRBJ2-3; 7 bases agree with TRBD2. Trimming cost V 5 bases and J 0 bases; bases outside gene matches: 8. This CDR3 spans 16 amino acids. CDR1 and CDR2 (germline): SGHAT, FQNNGV.

V usage is TRBV19 and J usage is TRBJ1-2; no firm D call. The germline V gene encodes CDR1 LNHDA and CDR2 SQIVND (reference sequence). V was trimmed by 5 bases and J by 2 bases, leaving 9 bases between them. The CDR3 runs 13 residues. CDR3 amino acids: CASSVDGNYGYTF. The CDR3 DNA reads TGTGCCAGTAGTGTTGACGGAAACTATGGCTACACCTTC.

V usage is TRBV25-1 and J usage is TRBJ2-7; 13 bases fit TRBD2. The CDR3 spans 15 residues. Germline V gene data show CDR1 as MGHDK and CDR2 as SYGVNS. Unmatched junction bases numbered 1, after V lost 4 bases and J lost 1 base. In DNA form, the CDR3 reads TGTGCCAGCAGTGGGGGACTAGCGGGATCCTACGAGCAGTACTTC. It is translated as CASSGGLAGSYEQYF.

V usage is TRBV6-6 and J usage is TRBJ1-2, with TRBD1 matching over 7 bases. Germline V gene sequence: CDR1 MNHNY, CDR2 SVGAGI (reference sequence). CDR3 length: 14 amino acids. Unmatched junction bases numbered 8, after V lost 2 bases and J lost 8 bases. The CDR3 loop reads CASSYHGQGGGYTF. CDR3 sequence (DNA): TGTGCCAGCAGTTACCACGGGCAGGGGGGCGGCTACACCTTC.

This clone was observed a single time. The chain couples TRBV7-2 to TRBJ2-7; D remains unclear. Germline V lookup: CDR1 SGHTA, CDR2 FQGNSA. V was pared by 2 bases and J by 3 bases, with 2 bases between. This CDR3 is 11 amino acids long. CDR3 coding DNA: TGTGCCAGCAGCTTACTCTACGAGCAGTACTTC. Translation: CASSLLYEQYF.

The chain has TRBV5-1 and TRBJ2-1; no clear D gene. This CDR3 is 14 amino acids long. Trimming took off 4 bases at V and 4 bases at J, with 12 bases between the two ends. CDR1 SGHRS and CDR2 YFSETQ come from the germline V gene. This CDR3 is CASSPSTQYNEQFF. CDR3 bases: TGCGCCAGCAGCCCGAGCACTCAGTACAATGAGCAGTTCTTC.